Here is one TCR beta chain with its context. The antigen remains undetermined. As for time point: pre-sensitization, week 0. Indicated treatment: therapeutic diphenylcyclopropenone sensitization with weekly scalp DPC. V was clipped by 1 base and J by 5 bases, with 12 bases between them. The V gene's germline CDR1 is KGHSH and CDR2 LQKENI. The CDR3 contains 16 residues. This record comes from a study of human T cells and chemical hapten exposure. Across the whole study: Patients' scalps got diphenylcyclopropenone weekly throughout the roughly 25-week study. Whole-study results and caveats: Expanded TCRs grouped into significantly more large CDR3 similarity clusters than controls produced.

What the library attached to individual cDNA molecules were unique molecular identifiers. TCRdb ran MiXCR on the RACE reads and lists one entry per CDR3 protein. The sample has some 330,000 distinct CDR3 sequences, around 5% seen once. Sequencing was performed on whole blood, taken in connection with sensitization to the hapten diphenylcyclopropenone (DPC). The clonotype originates from a woman younger than 35 with alopecia areata. Some clones in this sample may be carry-over from other donors' samples. J is TRBJ1-6 and V is TRBV18; a possible D gene is TRBD1 (6 bases). CDR3 nucleotide sequence: TGTGCCAGCTCACCACTTGCGGGGGCTGATAATTCACCCCTCCACTTT. This translates into CASSPLAGADNSPLHF.